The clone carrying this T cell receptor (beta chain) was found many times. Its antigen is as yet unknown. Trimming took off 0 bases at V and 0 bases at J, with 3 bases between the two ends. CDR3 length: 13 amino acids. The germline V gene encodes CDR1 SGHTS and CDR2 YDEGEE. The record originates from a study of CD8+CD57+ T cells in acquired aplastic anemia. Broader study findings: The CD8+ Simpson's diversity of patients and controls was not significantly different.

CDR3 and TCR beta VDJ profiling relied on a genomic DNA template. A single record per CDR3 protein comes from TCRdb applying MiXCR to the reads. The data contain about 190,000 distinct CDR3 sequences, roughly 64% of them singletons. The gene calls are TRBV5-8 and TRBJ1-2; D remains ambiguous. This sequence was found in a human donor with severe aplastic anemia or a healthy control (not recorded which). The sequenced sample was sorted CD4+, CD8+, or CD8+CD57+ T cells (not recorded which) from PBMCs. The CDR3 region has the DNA TGTGCCAGCAGCTTGGGAGCTAACTATGGCTACACCTTC. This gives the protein CASSLGANYGYTF. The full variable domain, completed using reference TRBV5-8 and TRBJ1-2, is EAGVTQSPTHLIKTRGQQATLRCSPISGHTSVYWYQQALGLGLQFLLWYDEGEERNRGNFPPRFSGRQFPNYSSELNVNALELEDSALYLCASSLGANYGYTFGSGTRLTVV.